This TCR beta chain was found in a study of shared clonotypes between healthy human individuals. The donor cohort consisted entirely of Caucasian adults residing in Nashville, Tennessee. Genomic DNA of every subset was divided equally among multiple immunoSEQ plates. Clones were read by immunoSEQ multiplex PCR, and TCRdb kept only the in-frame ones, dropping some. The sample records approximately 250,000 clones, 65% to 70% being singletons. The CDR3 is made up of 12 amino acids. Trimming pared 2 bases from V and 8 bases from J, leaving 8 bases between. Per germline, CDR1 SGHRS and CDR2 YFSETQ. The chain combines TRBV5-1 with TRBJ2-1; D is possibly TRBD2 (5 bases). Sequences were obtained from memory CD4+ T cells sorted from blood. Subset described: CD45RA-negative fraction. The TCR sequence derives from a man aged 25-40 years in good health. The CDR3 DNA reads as TGCGCCAGCAGCTTCGAGCGGCATGAGCAGTTCTTC. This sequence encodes CASSFERHEQFF. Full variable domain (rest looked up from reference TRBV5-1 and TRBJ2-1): KAGVTQTPRYLIKTRGQQVTLSCSPISGHRSVSWYQQTPGQGLQFLFEYFSETQRNKGNFPGRFSGRQFSNSRSEMNVSTLELGDSALYLCASSFERHEQFFGPGTRLTVL.